Each of the 31 T cell receptor beta chains below was sequenced from the same sample in a study of CD8 T cells in Susac syndrome. An amount of RNA that ranged from roughly 0.45 to 1 ug was reverse transcribed with random hexamers. MiXCR, run by TCRdb on the immunoSEQ multiplex PCR reads, gives a single entry per CDR3 protein. Of 300,000 or so distinct CDR3 sequences in the sample, about 90% were seen once. Sequencing input: CD4+ T cells from PBMCs. These receptors originate from a human donor with multiple sclerosis.

V is TRBV19 and J is TRBJ1-1; D is unclear. Trimming pared 4 bases from V and 0 bases from J, leaving 12 bases between. The CDR3 totals 15 residues. CDR1 is LNHDA, CDR2 SQIVND, per germline (reference sequence). The chain's CDR3 is CASSKAGGLNTEAFF. The CDR3 bases are TGTGCCAGTAGTAAGGCCGGAGGTCTGAACACTGAAGCTTTCTTT.

This chain connects TRBV6-1 to TRBJ2-7; D uncertain. V lost 2 bases and J 4 bases, leaving 9 bases between the germline ends. The CDR3 runs 13 residues. Germline loops: CDR1 MNHNS, CDR2 SASEGT. DNA for the CDR3: TGTGCCAGCAGTGAAAACGGGTTTTACGAGCAGTACTTC. Its translation is CASSENGFYEQYF.

The chain has TRBV9 and TRBJ1-5; D unresolved. Between the trimmed V and J ends, which lost 4 bases and 8 bases, there was a span of 19 bases. CDR1 SGDLS and CDR2 YYNGEE come from the germline V gene. The CDR3 has 15 amino acids. The CDR3 DNA follows: TGTGCCAGCAGCCAATCACCAAGGGAGGAGAAGCCCCAGCATTTT. Protein product: CASSQSPREEKPQHF. Using reference TRBV9 and TRBJ1-5 for the parts outside the CDR3, the full variable domain is DSGVTQTPKHLITATGQRVTLRCSPRSGDLSVYWYQQSLDQGLQFLIQYYNGEERAKGNILERFSAQQFPDLHSELNLSSLELGDSALYFCASSQSPREEKPQHFGDGTRLSIL.

V usage is TRBV11-2 and J usage is TRBJ2-3; D gene unclear. Per the germline V gene, CDR1 is SGHAT and CDR2 is FQNNGV. The CDR3 is 15 amino acids. V lost 2 bases to trimming and J lost 3 bases, with 12 bases between them. For the CDR3, the DNA is TGTGCCAGCAGCTTAATGGGGTTTCGGACAGATACGCAGTATTTT. The encoded protein is CASSLMGFRTDTQYF.

The genes are TRBV4-1 and TRBJ2-6; D uncertain. From germline, CDR1 is MGHRA and CDR2 YSYEKL. The CDR3 has 16 residues. V lost 2 bases to trimming and J lost 3 bases, with 11 bases between them. CDR3 sequence (DNA): TGCGCCAGCAGCCAAAGTAGCCAGAGTGGGGCCAACGTCCTGACTTTC. It codes for CASSQSSQSGANVLTF.

The chain couples TRBV14 to TRBJ2-3; TRBD2 agrees at 8 bases. Germline V lookup: CDR1 SGHDN, CDR2 FVKESK. The CDR3 is 17 residues long. Trimming at V came to 2 bases and at J to 7 bases, leaving 14 bases not matched to a gene. CDR3 sequence (DNA): TGTGCCAGCAGCCAATCTAAGGGAAGCGGGGGAAGAAATACGCAGTATTTT. It translates to CASSQSKGSGGRNTQYF.

The chain employs TRBV4-3 and TRBJ2-1, with TRBD2 identical over 7 bases. Germline loops: CDR1 LGHNA, CDR2 YSLEER. With 3 bases clipped from V and 4 bases from J, the junction kept 9 bases outside the gene matches. The CDR3 totals 16 residues. In DNA, the CDR3 is TGCGCCAGCAGCCAGGATGGGGGGGAGTTGTACAATGAGCAGTTCTTC. It translates to CASSQDGGELYNEQFF.

The V call is TRBV5-4, the J call TRBJ2-1, with 13 bases identical to TRBD2. The CDR3 length is 18 residues. The germline CDR1 and CDR2 sequences are SGHNT and YYREEE (reference sequence). V dropped 4 bases and J dropped 0; count of bases not matched to a gene: 7. CDR3 sequence (DNA): TGTGCCAGCAGCCTCGGGACTAGCGGGGTTAGCTCCTACAATGAGCAGTTCTTC. Its translation: CASSLGTSGVSSYNEQFF. The full variable domain, with the rest looked up from reference TRBV5-4 and TRBJ2-1, is ETGVTQSPTHLIKTRGQQVTLRCSSQSGHNTVSWYQQALGQGPQFIFQYYREEENGRGNFPPRFSGLQFPNYSSELNVNALELDDSALYLCASSLGTSGVSSYNEQFFGPGTRLTVL.

The J gene is TRBJ2-3, the V gene TRBV20-1; 7 nucleotides line up with TRBD2. The CDR3 totals 16 residues. Trimming at V came to 6 bases and at J to 5 bases, leaving 17 bases not matched to a gene. Per germline, CDR1 DFQATT and CDR2 SNEGSKA (reference sequence). CDR3 loop: CSAQPGEAAGKDTQYF. The DNA for the CDR3 is TGCAGTGCCCAACCTGGGGAAGCAGCGGGGAAAGATACGCAGTATTTT.

The rearrangement uses TRBV7-9 and TRBJ1-2; D not certain. In germline, CDR1 is SEHNR, CDR2 FQNEAQ (reference sequence). This CDR3 has 12 amino acids. Trimming took 0 bases from V and 5 from J, leaving 4 bases between them. CDR3 bases: TGTGCCAGCAGCTTAGCGACGTATGGCTACACCTTC. Its protein product is CASSLATYGYTF.

The chain combines TRBV5-1 with TRBJ2-6; a weak D match, TRBD1 (6 bases). Trimming removed 5 bases from V and 1 base from J, with 10 bases in between. The CDR3 is made up of 15 amino acids. The germline V gene has CDR1 SGHRS and CDR2 YFSETQ. Here the CDR3 reads CASRRTGSGANVLTF. In nucleotides, the CDR3 is TGCGCCAGCAGACGCACAGGGTCTGGGGCCAACGTCCTGACTTTC.

The chain links TRBV5-1 to TRBJ2-2; D is undetermined. Per the germline V gene, CDR1 is SGHRS and CDR2 is YFSETQ. Trimming took 4 bases from V and 6 from J, leaving 16 bases between them. The length of the CDR3 is 15 residues. The CDR3 DNA is TGCGCCAGCAGCGTGGTGGCCCCCCTGTCCGGGGAGCTGTTTTTT. Residues: CASSVVAPLSGELFF. The whole variable domain, filled in from reference TRBV5-1 and TRBJ2-2, reads KAGVTQTPRYLIKTRGQQVTLSCSPISGHRSVSWYQQTPGQGLQFLFEYFSETQRNKGNFPGRFSGRQFSNSRSEMNVSTLELGDSALYLCASSVVAPLSGELFFGEGSRLTVL.

The V and J genes are TRBV4-1 and TRBJ2-1; 11 bases are shared with TRBD1. Germline-derived CDR1 and CDR2 are MGHRA and YSYEKL. The ends lost 4 bases at V and 15 bases at J; junction bases unmatched: 5. The CDR3 runs 12 residues. Here the CDR3 DNA reads TGCGCCAGCAGCCGCCGGACAGGGGGCAGGTTCTTC. It specifies CASSRRTGGRFF.

The chain combines TRBV11-3 with TRBJ2-1, with D tentatively TRBD2 (6 bases). V lost 0 bases, J lost 2 bases, and 11 bases lay in between. Germline CDR1 and CDR2: SGHNT and YENEEA. This CDR3 contains 16 residues. CDR3 in DNA: TGTGCCAGCAGCTTAGAGGGCGGGGTCCCCTACAATGAGCAGTTCTTC. It codes for CASSLEGGVPYNEQFF. Supplemented by reference TRBV11-3 and TRBJ2-1, the full variable domain reads EAGVVQSPRYKIIEKKQPVAFWCNPISGHNTLYWYLQNLGQGPELLIRYENEEAVDDSQLPKDRFSAERLKGVDSTLKIQPAELGDSAVYLCASSLEGGVPYNEQFFGPGTRLTVL.

V usage is TRBV29-1 and J usage is TRBJ1-1; D is unclear. The germline CDR1 and CDR2 sequences are SQVTM and ANQGSEA. The CDR3 loop spans 12 amino acids. Trimming removed 7 bases at V and 4 bases at J, with 13 bases between. CDR3 loop: CSARSPGTEAFF. The CDR3 region has the DNA TGCAGCGCCAGGTCTCCGGGCACTGAAGCTTTCTTT.

This chain connects TRBV30 to TRBJ1-1; a weak D match, TRBD1 (5 bases). Looked up from germline, CDR1 is GTSNPN and CDR2 is SVGIG (reference sequence). The CDR3 runs 13 residues. The V gene lost 2 bases and the J gene lost 1 base, with 8 bases spanning the gap. The chain's CDR3 is CAWSQGWNTEAFF. The CDR3 nucleotides read TGTGCCTGGAGTCAGGGATGGAACACTGAAGCTTTCTTT.

V is TRBV5-1 and J is TRBJ2-7; TRBD2 agrees at 10 bases. The germline V gene encodes CDR1 SGHRS and CDR2 YFSETQ. V trimming: 4 bases; J trimming: 4 bases; junction bases outside the gene matches: 11. CDR3 length: 16 amino acids. The CDR3 DNA reads TGCGCCAGCAGCCGTTCCACTAGCGGGAATGGATACGAGCAGTACTTC. This encodes CASSRSTSGNGYEQYF. Variable domain in full (rest from reference TRBV5-1 and TRBJ2-7): KAGVTQTPRYLIKTRGQQVTLSCSPISGHRSVSWYQQTPGQGLQFLFEYFSETQRNKGNFPGRFSGRQFSNSRSEMNVSTLELGDSALYLCASSRSTSGNGYEQYFGPGTRLTVT.

This chain links TRBV12-3 or TRBV12-4 with TRBJ1-5; possible D gene TRBD1, 6 bases. The CDR3 totals 13 residues. Trimming pared 8 bases from V and 7 bases from J, leaving 15 bases between. CDR3 residues: CASSPSGGQPQHF. The CDR3, as DNA: TGTGCCAGCTCCCCCTCGGGGGGCCAGCCCCAGCATTTT.

The chain combines TRBV2 with TRBJ2-1; TRBD2 agrees at 13 bases. The CDR3 has 14 residues. V shed 10 bases and J 10 bases; nucleotides not matched to a gene: 10. CDR1 and CDR2 from the germline V gene are SNHLY and FYNNEI. The CDR3 coding sequence is TGTGCCACGGTAACTAGCGGGAGGGCCGGAGAGCAGTTCTTC. It specifies CATVTSGRAGEQFF.

In the case of this clonotype: One junction end disagrees with the germline gene, perhaps due to a read error. V usage is TRBV18 and J usage is TRBJ2-6; D may correspond to TRBD1 or TRBD2 (6 bases each). The CDR3 runs to 17 residues. Germline V lookup: CDR1 KGHSH, CDR2 LQKENI. The CDR3 here is CASSQGSAPRGANVPTF. CDR3 nucleotides: TGTGCCAGCTCACAGGGGTCAGCACCGAGGGGGGCCAACGTCCCGACTTTC. The full variable domain, rest sourced from reference TRBV18 and TRBJ2-6, is NAGVMQNPRHLVRRRGQEARLRCSPMKGHSHVYWYRQLPEEGLKFMVYLQKENIIDESGMPKERFSAEFPKEGPSILRIQQVVRGDSAAYFCASSQGSAPRGANVPTFGAGSRLTVL.

The chain employs TRBV20-1 and TRBJ1-2; unclear D gene. This CDR3 comprises 12 residues. The V end lost 7 bases, the J end lost 2 bases, and 11 bases lay between the germline ends. Germline CDR1 reads DFQATT; CDR2 reads SNEGSKA (reference sequence). CDR3 amino acids: CSGFRGNYGYTF. CDR3 DNA: TGCAGTGGATTTCGGGGAAACTATGGCTACACCTTC.

The V and J genes are TRBV4-1 and TRBJ2-1; 11 nucleotides match TRBD2. Unmatched junction bases numbered 8, after V lost 2 bases and J lost 8 bases. The V gene's germline CDR1 is MGHRA and CDR2 YSYEKL. The length of the CDR3 is 16 residues. The DNA of the CDR3 is TGCGCCAGCAGCCAAACTAGCGGGAGCGGCGGCTATGAGCAGTTCTTC. Encoded protein: CASSQTSGSGGYEQFF.

J is TRBJ2-7 and V is TRBV19, with D possibly being TRBD1 (6 bases). The CDR3 has 15 residues. Deletions cut 4 bases from V and 4 bases from J, with 17 bases between. Germline loops: CDR1 LNHDA, CDR2 SQIVND (reference sequence). The CDR3 sequence: CASSKSGAGDYEQYF. For the CDR3, the DNA is TGTGCCAGTAGTAAGTCTGGGGCAGGGGATTACGAGCAGTACTTC.

The J gene is TRBJ1-2, the V gene TRBV19; D is ambiguous. Germline CDR1 is LNHDA and CDR2 is SQIVND (reference sequence). Between the trimmed V and J ends, which lost 3 bases and 5 bases, there was a span of 13 bases. This CDR3 contains 14 residues. CDR3 in amino acids: CASSIDRTSYGYTF. The CDR3 DNA follows: TGTGCCAGTAGTATCGACCGGACCTCTTATGGCTACACCTTC.

The chain combines TRBV11-3 with TRBJ2-5; D gene unclear. The CDR3 runs 12 residues. Per germline, CDR1 SGHNT and CDR2 YENEEA. V lost 3 bases, J lost 5 bases, and 7 bases lay in between. CDR3 in amino acids: CASSFGLETQYF. The CDR3 DNA reads as TGTGCCAGCAGCTTCGGTCTGGAGACCCAGTACTTC.

In this sample, this clonotype turned up once. V usage is TRBV7-2 and J usage is TRBJ1-5, with 7 bases fitting TRBD1. Germline CDR1 SGHTA, CDR2 FQGNSA. V shed 5 bases and J 6 bases; nucleotides not matched to a gene: 10. The CDR3 covers 15 residues. This CDR3 reads CASSRRQGTGQPQHF. The DNA for the CDR3 is TGTGCCAGCAGCCGGAGACAGGGTACGGGTCAGCCCCAGCATTTT.

This clonotype has only one observation. The chain links TRBV20-1 to TRBJ2-5; 8 nucleotides match TRBD1. The CDR3 spans 13 residues. After removal of 3 bases from V and 4 bases from J, the junction contained 4 bases not matched to a gene. The V gene's germline CDR1 is DFQATT and CDR2 SNEGSKA (reference sequence). CDR3: CSASRRGRETQYF. In DNA form, the CDR3 reads TGCAGTGCTAGCCGCAGGGGGCGAGAGACCCAGTACTTC.

The genes are TRBV2 and TRBJ1-2; unclear D gene. The germline gives CDR1 SNHLY, CDR2 FYNNEI. CDR3 length: 14 amino acids. Trimming shortened V by 3 bases and J by 5 bases, and 13 bases separated the two germline ends. The CDR3 DNA follows: TGTGCCAGCAGTGACCAGGACCTGGGTTATGGCTACACCTTC. Amino acid sequence: CASSDQDLGYGYTF. Filled out from reference TRBV2 and TRBJ1-2, the complete variable domain reads EPEVTQTPSHQVTQMGQEVILRCVPISNHLYFYWYRQILGQKVEFLVSFYNNEISEKSEIFDDQFSVERPDGSNFTLKIRSTKLEDSAMYFCASSDQDLGYGYTFGSGTRLTVV.

The chain combines TRBV20-1 with TRBJ1-1; TRBD1 matches at 8 bases. The V segment lost 6 bases and the J segment 1 base; nucleotides outside the gene matches: 7. Germline CDR1 is DFQATT and CDR2 is SNEGSKA (reference sequence). This CDR3 has 14 residues. The DNA of the CDR3 is TGCAGTGCGCGGGACAGGCGAAAGAACACTGAAGCTTTCTTT. Its protein is CSARDRRKNTEAFF.

For the CDR3, the DNA is TGTGCCAGCAGCCTTTTGGAACAGGGGACTGAAGCTTTCTTT. Translation: CASSLLEQGTEAFF. This sequence joins TRBV2 and TRBJ1-1, with 7 bases that match TRBD1. The CDR3 totals 14 residues. Trimming removed 6 bases from V and 5 bases from J; junction bases left unmatched: 9. CDR1 SNHLY and CDR2 FYNNEI come from the germline V gene.

The chain has TRBV18 and TRBJ1-1; 7 bases align to TRBD1. With 5 bases clipped from V and 3 bases from J, the junction kept 6 bases outside the gene matches. The CDR3 runs to 14 residues. Germline values: CDR1 KGHSH, CDR2 LQKENI. The CDR3 nucleotides read TGTGCCAGCTCAGCACAGGGGTCGGACACTGAAGCTTTCTTT. Protein: CASSAQGSDTEAFF.